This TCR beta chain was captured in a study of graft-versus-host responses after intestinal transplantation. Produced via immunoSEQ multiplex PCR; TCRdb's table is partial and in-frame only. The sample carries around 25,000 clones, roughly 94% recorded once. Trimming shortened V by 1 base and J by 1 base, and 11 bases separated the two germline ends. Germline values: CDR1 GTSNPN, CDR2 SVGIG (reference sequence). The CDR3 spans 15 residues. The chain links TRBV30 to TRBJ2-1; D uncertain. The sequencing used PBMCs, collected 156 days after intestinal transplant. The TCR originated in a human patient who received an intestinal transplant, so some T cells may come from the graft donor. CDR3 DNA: TGTGCCTGGAGTGAAGGCATTTCTTCCTACAATGAGCAGTTCTTC. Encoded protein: CAWSEGISSYNEQFF.